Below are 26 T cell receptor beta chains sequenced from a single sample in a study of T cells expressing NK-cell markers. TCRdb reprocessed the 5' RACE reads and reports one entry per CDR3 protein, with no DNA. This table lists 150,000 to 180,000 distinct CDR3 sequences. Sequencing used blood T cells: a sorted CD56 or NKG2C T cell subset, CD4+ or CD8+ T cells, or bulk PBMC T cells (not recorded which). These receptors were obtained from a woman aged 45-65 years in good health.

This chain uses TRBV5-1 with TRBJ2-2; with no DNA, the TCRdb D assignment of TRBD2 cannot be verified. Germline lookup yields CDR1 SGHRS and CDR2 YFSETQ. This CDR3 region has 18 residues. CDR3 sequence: CASSPTWTGRSSTGELFF.

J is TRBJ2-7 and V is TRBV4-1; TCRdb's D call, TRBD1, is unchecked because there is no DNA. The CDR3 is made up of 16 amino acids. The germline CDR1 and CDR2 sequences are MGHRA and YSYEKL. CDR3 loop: CASSQDNGIPHHEQYF.

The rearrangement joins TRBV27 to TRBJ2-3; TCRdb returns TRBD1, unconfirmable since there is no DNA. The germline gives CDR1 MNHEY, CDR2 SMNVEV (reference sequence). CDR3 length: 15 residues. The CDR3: CASSFNGGSTDTQYF.

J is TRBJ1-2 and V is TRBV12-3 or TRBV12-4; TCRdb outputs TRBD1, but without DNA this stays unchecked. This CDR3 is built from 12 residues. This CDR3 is CASILTGVGYTF.

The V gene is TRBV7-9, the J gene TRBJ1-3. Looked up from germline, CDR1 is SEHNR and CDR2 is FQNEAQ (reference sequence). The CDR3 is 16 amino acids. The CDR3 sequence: CASSFRGILSGNTIYF. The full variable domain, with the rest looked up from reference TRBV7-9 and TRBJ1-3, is DTGVSQNPRHKITKRGQNVTFRCDPISEHNRLYWYRQTLGQGPEFLTYFQNEAQLEKSRLLSDRFSAERPKGSFSTLEIQRTEQGDSAMYLCASSFRGILSGNTIYFGEGSWLTVV.

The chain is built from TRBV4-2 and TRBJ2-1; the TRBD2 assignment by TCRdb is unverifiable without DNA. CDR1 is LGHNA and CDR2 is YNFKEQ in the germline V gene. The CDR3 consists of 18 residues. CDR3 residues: CASSQEGLAGGPLNEQFF.

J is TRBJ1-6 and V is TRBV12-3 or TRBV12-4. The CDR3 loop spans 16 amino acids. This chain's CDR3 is CASSSPNREGNSPLHF.

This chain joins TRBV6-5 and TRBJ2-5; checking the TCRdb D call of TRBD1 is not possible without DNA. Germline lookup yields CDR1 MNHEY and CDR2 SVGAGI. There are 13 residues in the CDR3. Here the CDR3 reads CASWTVLEETQYF.

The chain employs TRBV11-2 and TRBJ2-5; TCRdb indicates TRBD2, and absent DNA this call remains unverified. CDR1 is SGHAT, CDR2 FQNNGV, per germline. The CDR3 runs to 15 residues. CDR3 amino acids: CASSPLEREPETQYF.

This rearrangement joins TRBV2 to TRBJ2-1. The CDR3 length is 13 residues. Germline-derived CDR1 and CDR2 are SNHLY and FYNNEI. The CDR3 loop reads CARQGYSYNEQFF.

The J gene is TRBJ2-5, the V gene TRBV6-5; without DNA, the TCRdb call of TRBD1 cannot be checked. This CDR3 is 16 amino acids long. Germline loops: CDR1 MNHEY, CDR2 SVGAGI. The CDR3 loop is CASSFGPGTGQETQYF.

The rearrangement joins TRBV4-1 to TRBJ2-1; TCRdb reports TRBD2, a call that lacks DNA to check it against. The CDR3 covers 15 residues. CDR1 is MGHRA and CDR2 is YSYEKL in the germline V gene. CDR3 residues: CASRPVAGGDHEQFF.

The CDR3: CASSQDNIEAQYF. The chain is built from TRBV3-1 and TRBJ2-3. The CDR3 extends over 13 amino acids. Germline assignment: CDR1 LGHDT and CDR2 YNNKEL (reference sequence).

CDR3 protein: CASSLVAGDVQETQYF. The chain is built from TRBV13 and TRBJ2-5; TCRdb gives TRBD2 as the D gene, but with no DNA this cannot be confirmed. Germline values: CDR1 PRHDT, CDR2 FYEKMQ (reference sequence). This CDR3 has 16 residues.

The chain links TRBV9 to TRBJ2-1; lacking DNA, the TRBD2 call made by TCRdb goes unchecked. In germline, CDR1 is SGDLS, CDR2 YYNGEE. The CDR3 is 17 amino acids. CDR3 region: CASSPRLTDDSYNEQFF.

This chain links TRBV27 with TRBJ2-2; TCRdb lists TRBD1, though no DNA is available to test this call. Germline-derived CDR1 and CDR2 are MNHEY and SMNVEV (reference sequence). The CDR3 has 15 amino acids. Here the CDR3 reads CASSFSLLGTGELFF.

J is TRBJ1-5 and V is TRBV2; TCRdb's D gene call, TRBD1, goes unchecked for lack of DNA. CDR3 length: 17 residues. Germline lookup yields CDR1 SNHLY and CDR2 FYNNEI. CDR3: CASSGTRDSLSNQPQHF. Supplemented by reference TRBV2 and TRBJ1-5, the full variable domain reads EPEVTQTPSHQVTQMGQEVILRCVPISNHLYFYWYRQILGQKVEFLVSFYNNEISEKSEIFDDQFSVERPDGSNFTLKIRSTKLEDSAMYFCASSGTRDSLSNQPQHFGDGTRLSIL.

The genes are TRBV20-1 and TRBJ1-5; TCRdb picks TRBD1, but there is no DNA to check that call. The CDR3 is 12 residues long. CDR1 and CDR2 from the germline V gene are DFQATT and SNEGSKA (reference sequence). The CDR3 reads CSARGGEEPQHF.

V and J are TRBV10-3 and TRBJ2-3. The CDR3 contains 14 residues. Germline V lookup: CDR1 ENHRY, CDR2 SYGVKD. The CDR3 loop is CAISEPDFTDTQYF.

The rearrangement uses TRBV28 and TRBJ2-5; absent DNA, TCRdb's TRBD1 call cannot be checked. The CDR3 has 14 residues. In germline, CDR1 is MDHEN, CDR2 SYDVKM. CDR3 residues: CASSSRTGEETQYF. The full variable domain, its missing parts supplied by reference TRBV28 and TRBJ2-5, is DVKVTQSSRYLVKRTGEKVFLECVQDMDHENMFWYRQDPGLGLRLIYFSYDVKMKEKGDIPEGYSVSREKKERFSLILESASTNQTSMYLCASSSRTGEETQYFGPGTRLLVL.

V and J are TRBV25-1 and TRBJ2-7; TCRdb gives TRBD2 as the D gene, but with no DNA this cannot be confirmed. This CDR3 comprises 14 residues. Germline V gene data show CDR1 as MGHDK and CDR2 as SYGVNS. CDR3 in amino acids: CASSEGPPGSEQYF.

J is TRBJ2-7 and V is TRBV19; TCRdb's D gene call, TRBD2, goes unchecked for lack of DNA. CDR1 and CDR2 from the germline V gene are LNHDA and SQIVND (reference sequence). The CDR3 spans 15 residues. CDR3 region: CASSIDMGLAYEQYF.

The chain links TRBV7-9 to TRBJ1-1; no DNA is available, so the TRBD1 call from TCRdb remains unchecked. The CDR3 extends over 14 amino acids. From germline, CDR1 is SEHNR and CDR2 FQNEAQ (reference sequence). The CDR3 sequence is CASSSRGVRSEAFF.

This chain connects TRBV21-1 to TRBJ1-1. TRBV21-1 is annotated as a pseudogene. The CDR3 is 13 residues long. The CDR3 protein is CASSMDEDTEAFF.

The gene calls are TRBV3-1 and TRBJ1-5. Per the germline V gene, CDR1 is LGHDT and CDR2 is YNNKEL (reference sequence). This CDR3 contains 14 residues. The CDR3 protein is CASSQVSGGQPQHF.

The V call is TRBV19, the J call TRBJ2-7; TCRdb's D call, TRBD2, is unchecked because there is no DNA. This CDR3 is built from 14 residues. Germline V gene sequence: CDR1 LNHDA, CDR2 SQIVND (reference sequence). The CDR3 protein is CASSMSGSGYEQYF. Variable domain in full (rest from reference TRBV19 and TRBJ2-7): DGGITQSPKYLFRKEGQNVTLSCEQNLNHDAMYWYRQDPGQGLRLIYYSQIVNDFQKGDIAEGYSVSREKKESFPLTVTSAQKNPTAFYLCASSMSGSGYEQYFGPGTRLTVT.